One TCR beta chain is described in this entry. This receptor's antigen is unknown. Nothing much larger sits one base from this clone, and base qualities are not available. These data belong to a study of shared clonotypes between healthy human individuals (dated by TCRdb to about 2020). As for the study more broadly: A few men and two women, aged 18 to 49 years, made up the cohort. Different laboratories and diverse techniques were used to prepare libraries and sequence TCR repertoires, to increase sequencing depth and limit assay-specific biases. The study deeply sequenced blood TCR repertoires of five healthy adults to estimate repertoire size and the extent of clonotype sharing between individuals. Per donor, leukapheresis produced somewhere between about 0.9 and 9.5 billion PBMCs.

TCR CDR3 regions were amplified from genomic DNA by multiplex PCR using the deep immunoSEQ assay. Extracted genomic DNA from each cell subset was distributed evenly across all wells of several immunoSEQ 96-well plates, and each plate was treated as a replicate. For unsorted PBMC, 250 to 300 ng of genomic DNA, equivalent to around 30,000 T cell genomes, went into each replicate PCR. Unsorted PBMC genomic DNA was sequenced across ten immunoSEQ deep assay plates. Purified libraries were measured with a Qubit 3.0 fluorometer, size-checked on a Bioanalyzer 2100, and measured again with the KAPA Library Quantification kit. Every immunoSEQ 96-well plate was sequenced on a separate single-read 150-cycle Illumina NextSeq 550 flow cell. The published analysis was carried out like this. Because only junctional sequences without quality scores were contained in the immunoSEQ output, filtering matching that applied to full-length reads could not be performed. Sequences were annotated with PyIR, a Python wrapper for IgBLAST v1.9, using IMGT germline references to assign V/J genes and CDR3. Any read was removed if the V/J assignment was weak (E-value above 1e-6), the CDR3 was missing, or the read contained stop codons, out-of-frame junctions, or ambiguous translated residues. V3J clonotypes were defined by identical inferred V gene, J gene, and CDR3 amino acid sequence. Percentage overlap between repertoires was calculated by dividing the number of shared unique clonotypes by the size of the smaller repertoire. Richness of each repertoire was evaluated using RTK rarefaction, the Chao1 estimator, and Recon v2.1 estimates of unobserved clonotypes. What TCRdb holds here is the immuneACCESS table cut down to in-frame rearrangements. Part of the clones is not present; checked against another copy, under half of the missing clones reflect an unresolved V gene, and the others are unexplained. The V and J calls and clone size come from that table; D and trimming were worked out from the DNA. Here the sample has approximately 510,000 clones; about four fifths occur a single time. The top ten constitute 13% of the sample.

The research as a whole found: Pairwise subsampling led to the expectation that sequencing depth would affect the degree of clonotype sharing among donors. Only blood was sampled, and tissue TCR repertoires likely differ from those in blood. Because the study included a small number of donors, the genetic and exposure-history diversity represented was limited.

V is clipped by 1 base and J by 0 bases, and the sequence between their germline boundaries is 13 bases long. From the germline V gene (reference sequence), CDR1 is MNHEY and CDR2 is SMNVEV. Its CDR3 holds 17 amino acids, cysteine through phenylalanine. Only the CDR3 region is kept as DNA, spanning 51 bases read in frame from base 1. Donors were healthy HIV-negative adults with no recently reported acute infections or vaccinations. All donors were Caucasian adults living in Nashville, Tennessee, USA. In the unsorted samples, some 94 million PBMCs were counted, and genomic DNA was extracted using the QIAamp DNA Blood Mini kit. After blood collection by leukapheresis, PBMCs were isolated using Ficoll-Histopaque density gradient centrifugation and then cryopreserved in the vapor phase of liquid nitrogen.

Sequenced: PBMCs. The rearranged chain carries TRBV27 and TRBJ2-1; TRBD1 is a possible D gene, resting on 6 matching bases. The sequence was collected from a woman between 40 and 50 years old in good health. Some clones in this sample may be carry-over from other donors' samples. CDR3 reads: CASSLFRRGSSYNEQFF. The nucleotide sequence is given as TGTGCCAGCAGTTTATTCCGTAGGGGGAGCTCCTACAATGAGCAGTTCTTC.